Listed below are T cell receptor beta chains from one sample, sequenced in a study of CXCR3-negative and CXCR3-positive naive CD8 T cells. TCRdb re-called the 5' RACE reads; one entry per CDR3 protein, DNA not given. The sample has tens of thousands of distinct CDR3 sequences; the top ten hold roughly 0.75%. Input material: naive CXCR3+ CD8+ T cells from blood. The receptors originated from a human donor in good health. Some clones in this sample may be carry-over from other donors' samples. Each CDR3 is given with its conserved first and last residue. The order of the fields is V gene, J gene, CDR3 protein.

TRBV4-3	TRBJ2-3	CASSHVDGGVSTDTQYF
TRBV3-1	TRBJ1-2	CASKLGGISNYGYTF
TRBV12-3/TRBV12-4	TRBJ2-7	CASSWTTRTYEQYF
TRBV11-2	TRBJ1-1	CASSMGQKDGEAFF
TRBV7-9	TRBJ2-5	CASMNNIPGAEETQYF
TRBV15	TRBJ2-4	CATSREGEVAKNIQYF
TRBV5-1	TRBJ1-1	CASRRTGQNEAFF
TRBV7-9	TRBJ2-7	CASSLATGASEQYF
TRBV12-3/TRBV12-4	TRBJ2-5	CASSTQEFLGETQYF
TRBV7-9	TRBJ2-1	CASSPRGTERYEQFF
TRBV5-1	TRBJ2-7	CASTLEGGMIYEQYF
TRBV4-1	TRBJ2-7	CASSSGTETHEQYF
TRBV6-2/TRBV6-3	TRBJ1-2	CASSYSRQVEGYTF
TRBV15	TRBJ1-2	CATSRVPTGTYGYTF
TRBV4-3	TRBJ1-1	CASSQDSTGTITEAFF
TRBV6-5	TRBJ2-2	CASTQALMAGELFF
TRBV12-3/TRBV12-4	TRBJ2-7	CASSLDREVSEQYF
TRBV7-9	TRBJ2-1	CASSSNYNEQFF
TRBV4-3	TRBJ1-2	CASSVDRALFDGYTF
TRBV7-8	TRBJ2-7	CASSLGGRLSYEQYF
TRBV30	TRBJ2-6	CAWSGGAGANVLTF
TRBV6-6	TRBJ2-5	CASRYRGRGIKETQYF
TRBV12-3/TRBV12-4	TRBJ2-2	CASSFGSGELFF
TRBV29-1	TRBJ2-3	CSVVAGSTDTQYF
TRBV20-1	TRBJ2-7	CSARDYPGDPYEQYF
TRBV23-1	TRBJ2-7	CASSAEGQEDEQYF
TRBV4-1	TRBJ1-2	CASSHPERQGAGGYTF
TRBV27	TRBJ1-1	CASSKTGSANTEAFF
TRBV15	TRBJ1-5	CATWPGQDETQPQHF
TRBV7-9	TRBJ2-1	CASSLAPGTSGGSEQFF
TRBV29-1	TRBJ2-7	CSTALANSYEQYF
TRBV6-2/TRBV6-3	TRBJ2-5	CASSYSWDSRQQETQYF
TRBV6-5	TRBJ1-1	CASSYQGQGFLWDF
TRBV7-7	TRBJ2-2	CASSPESGGGELFF
TRBV5-1	TRBJ2-3	CASSLADPRTRTDTQYF
TRBV7-2	TRBJ2-2	CASSFGWAGELFF
TRBV20-1	TRBJ2-7	CSAGDYGYEQYF
TRBV11-2	TRBJ2-3	CASSPSGAGGLDTQYF
TRBV15	TRBJ2-5	CATSSLADQETQYF
TRBV7-9	TRBJ2-7	CASNSEWDSSYEQYF
TRBV5-1	TRBJ2-7	CASSLASGTLAEQYF
TRBV7-2	TRBJ2-4	CASNLGQGNIQYF
TRBV5-1	TRBJ2-1	CASSLFGNEQFF
TRBV6-2/TRBV6-3	TRBJ2-1	CASSYPNEQFF
TRBV24-1	TRBJ2-1	CATSARTGSSYNEQFF